The present T cell receptor beta chain was sequenced within a study of Ad26.COV2.S vaccination and SARS-CoV-2 variants. Study-level information: By the intramuscular route, Ad26.COV2.S was given once, or twice 56 days apart.

Regarding this clone: Its antigen is unknown.

The CDR3 length is 17 residues. The germline V gene has CDR1 MDHEN and CDR2 SYDVKM. Between the trimmed V and J ends, which lost 6 bases and 0 bases, there was a span of 21 bases. The repertoire was sequenced with immunoSEQ multiplex PCR; TCRdb's copy has only in-frame clones and lacks some. This table holds about 420,000 clones, roughly 90% found once. Study-wide findings and caveats: An underestimation of total T cell responses may have resulted from the TCR breadth and depth analyses. Non-spike TCR breadth was similar in vaccine and placebo recipients. Following vaccination, spike-specific CD8+ and CD4+ T cell responses reportedly exhibited substantial breadth.

Treatment meaning: about 20 received Ad26.COV2.S at low or high dose, single or two shots; roughly five received placebo; per-sample allocation not given. Collection of the samples took place on day 63 after the first injection of vaccine or placebo. The sequence derives from a person aged 18-60 years who received the Ad26.COV2.S COVID-19 vaccine or a placebo. The sample in question was peripheral blood, obtained in a trial of Ad26.COV2.S vaccine versus placebo. The chain has TRBV28 and TRBJ2-7; possible D gene TRBD1, 5 bases. CDR3 nucleotide sequence: TGTGCCAGCAGACCCCCCACCCCGACAGAAAGCTCCTACGAGCAGTACTTC. This codes for CASRPPTPTESSYEQYF.